This TCR beta chain was sequenced during a study of shared clonotypes between healthy human individuals. For the study at large: Three men and a couple of women, aged 18 to 49, were donors.

Every immunoSEQ plate was one replicate of a subset's evenly spread DNA. TCRdb keeps only in-frame clones here, not all; method: immunoSEQ multiplex PCR. The sample consists of roughly 500,000 clones, more than 65% of them appearing once. Comment on this clone: What it recognizes is unknown. This likely came from a read error, as a far larger clone is one base away. This same CDR3 is encoded by further DNA sequences in the sample.

Study results and limitations: The sampled material consisted only of blood, and tissue repertoires are likely to differ. Clonotype sharing among donors was expected to depend on sequencing depth.

The CDR3 has 17 residues. Germline CDR1 and CDR2: MGHRA and YSYEKL. The genes are TRBV4-1 and TRBJ2-2; unclear D gene. This clonotype originated in a woman between 40 and 50 years old in good health. Some clones in this sample may be carry-over from other donors' samples. The specimen was PBMCs. In nucleotides, the CDR3 is TGCGCCAGCAGTCAAGAGGTTCGGGTCGGGTTCACCGGGGAGCTGTTTTTT. Protein product: CASSQEVRVGFTGELFF.